One T cell receptor beta chain is described in this entry. Its target is not known. The data derive from a study of T and B cells in COVID-19 patients. At the level of the study: Blood was sampled from COVID-19 patients who were either actively infected or recovered. Comorbidities linked to unfavorable COVID-19 outcome were present in about 90% of the roughly 20 active-infection patients.

Each TRB amplification used about 220-500 ng of genomic DNA from blood. TRB rearrangements were amplified by multiplex PCR with BIOMED2 TRB-A/B primers. A single record per CDR3 protein comes from TCRdb applying MiXCR to the multiplex PCR reads. The repertoire includes roughly 7,000 distinct CDR3 sequences, 25% to 35% of them detected once, and 20% to 25% sits in the top ten. Regarding the study as a whole: Patients with COVID-19 reportedly showed strongly skewed T cell receptor beta variable and joining gene usage. Active COVID-19 showed highly clonal TRB repertoires; recovery showed diversity and richness above healthy donors.

The CDR3 covers 15 residues. Trimming cost V 2 bases and J 6 bases; bases outside gene matches: 7. Germline V gene data show CDR1 as SGHTA and CDR2 as FQGNSA. Sequenced material: blood. The V gene is TRBV7-2, the J gene TRBJ1-2, with 9 bases identical to TRBD1. This clonotype was sampled from a human donor with active COVID-19. The CDR3 region has the DNA TGTGCCAGCAGCTTATTTGGGACAGGGAGGGATGGCTACACCTTC. Its protein is CASSLFGTGRDGYTF.